Described below is a single T cell receptor beta chain sequence and its context. Germline lookup yields CDR1 WNHNN and CDR2 SYGVQD (reference sequence). This CDR3 has 15 residues. J gave up 4 bases and V 3 bases, and 6 bases lay outside the gene matches. This specimen comes from a study of blood T cell repertoires in COVID-19. Profiling relied on immunoSEQ multiplex PCR, and the TCRdb table lists in-frame clones only, not all of them. The sample carries under 300,000 clones, 65% to 90% recorded once. The sequencing input was peripheral blood. The rearrangement links TRBV10-1 to TRBJ1-2; 9 nucleotides agree with TRBD1. The clonotype comes from a woman aged 70-85 years with COVID-19, enrolled during active disease. The CDR3 loop is CASSEPGQGPYGYTF. CDR3 nucleotides: TGCGCCAGCAGTGAACCGGGACAGGGACCCTATGGCTACACCTTC.